This T cell receptor (beta chain) appears in the sequencing data of a study of radiotherapy plus CTLA-4 blockade in lung cancer. Overall study: Across the patients, objective responses occurred in less than 20%, and disease control in approximately 30%.

This CDR3 is 18 amino acids long. With V trimmed by 3 bases and J by 6 bases, 12 bases remained unmatched. Per the germline V gene, CDR1 is LNHDA and CDR2 is SQIVND (reference sequence). Study results and limitations: Early blood T cell clone dynamics, with interferon-beta, were reported to best predict response. After treatment with radiotherapy plus ipilimumab, TCR clones that came from the tumor expanded in blood.

This clone has only a few counts. Its antigen is unidentified. Participants had chemo-refractory metastatic non-small-cell lung cancer and were treated with focal radiation plus ipilimumab CTLA-4 blockade. The repertoire was sequenced with immunoSEQ multiplex PCR; TCRdb's copy has only in-frame clones and lacks some. The table has some 110,000 clones, around 84% seen once. The sequencing here drew on peripheral blood, taken from a patient treated with radiotherapy plus ipilimumab. The source of this sequence is a human donor with non-small cell lung cancer that progressed on radiotherapy plus ipilimumab. Some clones in this sample may be carry-over from other donors' samples. This chain links TRBV19 with TRBJ2-5; 14 nucleotides line up with TRBD2. This CDR3 reads CASSIAQGLAGVPKTQYF. CDR3 sequence (DNA): TGTGCCAGTAGTATTGCCCAGGGACTAGCGGGGGTTCCGAAGACCCAGTACTTC. Full variable domain (rest looked up from reference TRBV19 and TRBJ2-5): DGGITQSPKYLFRKEGQNVTLSCEQNLNHDAMYWYRQDPGQGLRLIYYSQIVNDFQKGDIAEGYSVSREKKESFPLTVTSAQKNPTAFYLCASSIAQGLAGVPKTQYFGPGTRLLVL.